This TCR beta chain was identified during a study of post-analysis software for immune sequencing data. Study-wide results and caveats: Relative to controls, patients had 5 or 6 TRBV segments at higher frequency, with TRBV5-6, TRBV5-1 and TRBV20-1 among these.

CDR3 size: 13 residues. Germline lookup yields CDR1 SQVTM and CDR2 ANQGSEA. With 2 bases removed from V and 6 bases from J, the gap between germline ends came to 11 bases. Comment on this clonotype: Its antigen is undetermined.

Built from TCR beta cDNA, the libraries had unique molecular identifiers in them. TCRdb re-analysed the PCR reads in MiXCR, keeping a single row per CDR3 protein. The table lists fewer than 900,000 distinct CDR3 sequences, about 43% of them singletons, with approximately 5% in the top ten. This clonotype originated in a girl aged 5-17 years with multiple sclerosis. The rearrangement uses TRBV29-1 and TRBJ2-1, with D perhaps matching TRBD1 or TRBD2 (5 bases each). Sequencing was done on a sample of blood. CDR3 region: CSVERDHVNEQFF. The CDR3 bases are TGCAGCGTTGAACGGGACCATGTCAATGAGCAGTTCTTC.